One sample yielded the 23 T cell receptor beta chains listed below, sequenced in a study of cytomegalovirus exposure and HLA in healthy donors. PCR was performed using 60 Vbeta and 13 Jbeta primers. Method: immunoSEQ multiplex PCR; TCRdb's copy keeps in-frame clones and lacks some. The table lists 70,000 to 100,000 clones, 80% of them singletons. Sequencing was done on a sample of PBMCs. The receptors originated from a man between 50 and 59 years old in good health and CMV-seropositive.

This sequence joins TRBV29-1 and TRBJ1-2, with 8 nucleotides matching TRBD1. Germline-derived CDR1 and CDR2 are SQVTM and ANQGSEA. V lost 6 bases to trimming and J lost 4 bases; unmatched junction nucleotides: 4. The CDR3 covers 12 residues. The chain's CDR3 is CSVGQGSYGYTF. The CDR3 nucleotides are TGCAGCGTCGGACAGGGTAGCTATGGCTACACCTTC.

The chain uses TRBV30 and TRBJ2-6; D perhaps matches TRBD1 (6 bases). There are 10 residues in the CDR3. CDR1 GTSNPN and CDR2 SVGIG come from the germline V gene (reference sequence). Trimming removed 8 bases at V and 10 bases at J, with 9 bases between. The CDR3 coding sequence is TGTGCCGGCACAGGGAACGTCCTGACTTTC. Translating gives CAGTGNVLTF. Supplemented by reference TRBV30 and TRBJ2-6, the full variable domain reads SQTIHQWPATLVQPVGSPLSLECTVEGTSNPNLYWYRQAAGRGLQLLFYSVGIGQISSEVPQNLSASRPQDRQFILSSKKLLLSDSGFYLCAGTGNVLTFGAGSRLTVL.

J is TRBJ2-1 and V is TRBV4-2, with 14 bases that match TRBD2. This CDR3 comprises 20 residues. The trim removed 5 bases at V and 2 bases at J, leaving 14 bases unmatched. The germline V gene encodes CDR1 LGHNA and CDR2 YNFKEQ. CDR3 bases: TGTGCCAGCAGCGACGAGGGACTAGCGGGAGACCTCCTAGCCTACAATGAGCAGTTCTTC. This encodes CASSDEGLAGDLLAYNEQFF.

V usage is TRBV11-2 and J usage is TRBJ1-1; 11 nucleotides align to TRBD1. Germline lookup yields CDR1 SGHAT and CDR2 FQNNGV. Trimming cost V 5 bases and J 11 bases; bases outside gene matches: 7. The CDR3 runs 13 residues. The CDR3 loop reads CASSPGTGGLAFF. The CDR3 nucleotides read TGTGCCAGCAGCCCGGGGACAGGGGGGTTGGCTTTCTTT.

The genes are TRBV7-9 and TRBJ2-6; TRBD2 aligns across 7 bases. V lost 5 bases, J lost 0 bases, and 10 bases stayed unmatched. Germline assignment: CDR1 SEHNR and CDR2 FQNEAQ (reference sequence). The length of the CDR3 is 18 residues. CDR3 loop: CASSPGEGFYSGANVLTF. In nucleotides, the CDR3 is TGTGCCAGCAGCCCCGGGGAGGGGTTCTACTCTGGGGCCAACGTCCTGACTTTC.

Worth noting for this clone: One junction end does not reproduce the germline sequence, and a read error may be involved. The chain recombines TRBV7-9 with TRBJ1-5; D uncertain. Germline loops: CDR1 SEHNR, CDR2 FQNEAQ (reference sequence). This CDR3 region has 13 residues. This chain's CDR3 is CSSSLGQYQPQHF. The DNA of the CDR3 is TGTTCCAGCAGCTTAGGCCAGTATCAGCCCCAGCATTTT. Filled out from reference TRBV7-9 and TRBJ1-5, the complete variable domain reads DTGVSQNPRHKITKRGQNVTFRCDPISEHNRLYWYRQTLGQGPEFLTYFQNEAQLEKSRLLSDRFSAERPKGSFSTLEIQRTEQGDSAMYLCSSSLGQYQPQHFGDGTRLSIL.

The chain joins TRBV2 to TRBJ1-6; 7 nucleotides match TRBD1. Per the germline V gene, CDR1 is SNHLY and CDR2 is FYNNEI. The CDR3 totals 14 residues. Germline trimming cut 8 bases from V and 7 bases from J; bases unmatched to any gene: 8. The CDR3: CASHTGTENSPLHF. The CDR3 region has the DNA TGTGCCAGCCATACCGGGACAGAAAATTCACCCCTCCACTTT. The full variable domain, its missing parts supplied by reference TRBV2 and TRBJ1-6, is EPEVTQTPSHQVTQMGQEVILRCVPISNHLYFYWYRQILGQKVEFLVSFYNNEISEKSEIFDDQFSVERPDGSNFTLKIRSTKLEDSAMYFCASHTGTENSPLHFGNGTRLTVT.

By frequency in the sample, this clone is medium-sized. The genes are TRBV10-1 and TRBJ2-2; 7 bases are a match to TRBD2. Germline trimming cut 11 bases from V and 3 bases from J; bases unmatched to any gene: 18. The CDR3 length is 17 residues. Germline values: CDR1 WNHNN, CDR2 SYGVQD (reference sequence). The CDR3 DNA is TGCGCCCCGGAGGCAGCGGGGAACCCCACCGACACCGGGGAGCTGTTTTTT. It encodes CAPEAAGNPTDTGELFF.

The chain employs TRBV7-9 and TRBJ1-4, with 8 bases aligning to TRBD1. V lost 5 bases and J lost 2; bases outside the gene matches: 10. Per the germline V gene, CDR1 is SEHNR and CDR2 is FQNEAQ (reference sequence). The length of the CDR3 is 17 residues. CDR3 nucleotide sequence: TGTGCCAGCAGCCTATGGCAGGGGGCTGGGACTAATGAAAAACTGTTTTTT. Translating gives CASSLWQGAGTNEKLFF.

This chain joins TRBV5-4 and TRBJ2-3; tentatively, D is TRBD2 (6 bases). CDR1 and CDR2 (germline): SGHNT, YYREEE (reference sequence). V was shortened by 4 bases and J by 6 bases, with 12 bases between the two germline ends. This CDR3 region has 13 residues. The CDR3 bases are TGTGCCAGCAGCCCTGGGACTGCTGATACGCAGTATTTT. Its translation: CASSPGTADTQYF.

The gene calls are TRBV7-9 and TRBJ2-3; TRBD1 aligns across 7 bases. V lost 7 bases to trimming and J lost 3 bases; unmatched junction nucleotides: 19. This CDR3 is built from 18 residues. CDR1 and CDR2 (germline): SEHNR, FQNEAQ (reference sequence). The CDR3 protein is CASTKGAGRQVGTDTQYF. For the CDR3, the DNA is TGTGCCAGCACCAAGGGGGCAGGGCGCCAGGTCGGGACAGATACGCAGTATTTT.

The chain employs TRBV7-9 and TRBJ2-7; 8 bases are a match to TRBD2. Germline V CDR1 and CDR2: SEHNR, FQNEAQ (reference sequence). The V gene end was trimmed by 5 bases and the J gene end by 0 bases; junction bases not matched to a gene: 15. The CDR3 consists of 18 residues. The CDR3 sequence is CASSPSEALAGTSYEQYF. For the CDR3, the DNA is TGTGCCAGCAGCCCTTCGGAGGCCTTAGCGGGAACCTCCTACGAGCAGTACTTC.

V and J are TRBV4-2 and TRBJ2-1, with no clear D. The V gene lost 1 base and the J gene lost 5 bases, with 9 bases spanning the gap. The CDR3 length is 14 residues. CDR1 is LGHNA, CDR2 YNFKEQ, per germline. In DNA form, the CDR3 reads TGTGCCAGCAGCCAAGCCACAGACAACAATGAGCAGTTCTTC. This encodes CASSQATDNNEQFF.

This chain links TRBV11-2 with TRBJ2-2; D perhaps matches TRBD2 (6 bases). The CDR3 runs 15 residues. Germline CDR1 SGHAT, CDR2 FQNNGV. Between the trimmed V and J ends, which lost 4 bases and 0 bases, there was a span of 9 bases. The CDR3, as DNA: TGTGCCAGCAGCTGGGGAGGAGCGAACACCGGGGAGCTGTTTTTT. As protein: CASSWGGANTGELFF. The full variable domain, rest sourced from reference TRBV11-2 and TRBJ2-2, is EAGVAQSPRYKIIEKRQSVAFWCNPISGHATLYWYQQILGQGPKLLIQFQNNGVVDDSQLPKDRFSAERLKGVDSTLKIQPAKLEDSAVYLCASSWGGANTGELFFGEGSRLTVL.

V and J are TRBV4-1 and TRBJ1-1, with 7 positions matching TRBD1. This CDR3 is built from 13 residues. Looked up from germline, CDR1 is MGHRA and CDR2 is YSYEKL. The ends lost 6 bases at V and 5 bases at J; junction bases unmatched: 6. This CDR3 reads CASSYDRETEAFF. The CDR3 nucleotides are TGCGCCAGCAGTTACGACAGGGAGACTGAAGCTTTCTTT.

The CDR3 loop reads CASSLGGLAGGIKETQYF. CDR3 nucleotide sequence: TGCGCCAGCAGCCTGGGAGGCCTAGCGGGAGGAATAAAAGAGACCCAGTACTTC. J is TRBJ2-5 and V is TRBV4-1, with 11 bases matching TRBD2. This CDR3 spans 18 amino acids. J gave up 3 bases and V 4 bases, and 13 bases lay outside the gene matches. Germline CDR1 and CDR2: MGHRA and YSYEKL.

The chain combines TRBV7-9 with TRBJ2-3, with unresolved D. CDR1 and CDR2 (germline): SEHNR, FQNEAQ (reference sequence). The CDR3 consists of 16 residues. Trimming removed 4 bases at V and 0 bases at J, with 14 bases between. The CDR3 nucleotides read TGTGCCAGCAGCTCCCCTGGGTCGAGGAGCACAGATACGCAGTATTTT. Its protein product is CASSSPGSRSTDTQYF.

There are a few counts of this clone. This chain uses TRBV5-8 with TRBJ2-1; 7 bases match TRBD2. Germline CDR1 reads SGHTS; CDR2 reads YDEGEE. J was trimmed by 2 bases and V by 0 bases; bases with no gene match: 2. This CDR3 comprises 15 residues. For the CDR3, the DNA is TGTGCCAGCAGCTTGGGGGGACTACCCTACAATGAGCAGTTCTTC. Its translation: CASSLGGLPYNEQFF. The variable domain in full, completed from reference TRBV5-8 and TRBJ2-1, reads EAGVTQSPTHLIKTRGQQATLRCSPISGHTSVYWYQQALGLGLQFLLWYDEGEERNRGNFPPRFSGRQFPNYSSELNVNALELEDSALYLCASSLGGLPYNEQFFGPGTRLTVL.

The rearrangement joins TRBV11-1 to TRBJ2-5; maybe TRBD2 (6 bases). Germline V gives CDR1 SGHAT, CDR2 FQDESV (reference sequence). V lost 4 bases to trimming and J lost 4 bases, with 10 bases between them. The CDR3 loop spans 13 amino acids. CDR3 nucleotides: TGTGCCAGCAGCTCGGGAGTGGCAGAGACCCAGTACTTC. Protein product: CASSSGVAETQYF.

There are a few counts of this clone. This CDR3 is CASSQGAIGQGLYNEQFF. As DNA, the CDR3 is TGTGCCAGCAGCCAAGGTGCCATCGGGCAGGGGCTCTACAATGAGCAGTTCTTC. The J gene is TRBJ2-1, the V gene TRBV14; maybe TRBD1 (6 bases). Germline loops: CDR1 SGHDN, CDR2 FVKESK. Trimming shortened V by 1 base and J by 3 bases, and 19 bases separated the two germline ends. CDR3 length: 18 amino acids.

The gene calls are TRBV19 and TRBJ2-3; the match to TRBD2 covers 10 bases. The CDR3 has 17 residues. Germline-derived CDR1 and CDR2 are LNHDA and SQIVND (reference sequence). After removal of 6 bases from V and 2 bases from J, the junction contained 11 bases not matched to a gene. CDR3 DNA sequence: TGTGCCAGTAGCCGAACCTCTCTAGCGGGAGACACAGATACGCAGTATTTT. Residues: CASSRTSLAGDTDTQYF.

The V call is TRBV11-2, the J call TRBJ2-3; TRBD1 matches at 9 bases. The germline gives CDR1 SGHAT, CDR2 FQNNGV. The CDR3 is 15 residues long. Trimming removed 1 base from V and 2 bases from J; junction bases left unmatched: 1. The CDR3 reads CASSLGTGVTDTQYF. DNA for the CDR3: TGTGCCAGCAGCTTAGGGACAGGGGTCACAGATACGCAGTATTTT.

The genes are TRBV19 and TRBJ1-5, with D uncertain. The germline V gene encodes CDR1 LNHDA and CDR2 SQIVND (reference sequence). Trimming took off 3 bases at V and 4 bases at J, with 7 bases between the two ends. The CDR3 is 13 amino acids. The DNA of the CDR3 is TGTGCCAGTAGTATGTCATTGAATCAGCCCCAGCATTTT. Encoded protein: CASSMSLNQPQHF.